Each of the 26 T cell receptor beta chains below was sequenced from the same sample in a study of T cells in Graves' hyperthyroidism and ophthalmopathy. What was amplified from RNA transcripts were TCR beta CDR3 regions. Researchers ran a first-round RT-PCR on the TCR CDR3 using the HTBI primer set. TCRdb called the multiplex PCR reads again in MiXCR, with one record for every CDR3 protein. The table records around 430,000 distinct CDR3 sequences, 15% of them present only once. Material: blood. The receptors shown here come from a woman in her thirties with Graves' hyperthyroidism.

This clonotype was observed a few times. The J gene is TRBJ2-2, the V gene TRBV20-1, with 11 bases identical to TRBD2. The junction had 6 bases not matched to a gene; V was cut back by 1 base and J by 5 bases. Germline V gene sequence: CDR1 DFQATT, CDR2 SNEGSKA (reference sequence). This CDR3 comprises 16 residues. CDR3 nucleotides: TGCAGTGCTAGAGGGCTAGCGGGAGGAACAACCGGGGAGCTGTTTTTT. As protein: CSARGLAGGTTGELFF.

The chain carries TRBV12-3 or TRBV12-4 and TRBJ1-4; 7 bases fit TRBD1. V was clipped by 3 bases and J by 8 bases; unmatched bases: 6. The CDR3 is 14 residues long. This CDR3 is CASSFTAGGEKLFF. CDR3 sequence (DNA): TGTGCCAGCAGTTTTACAGCAGGGGGGGAAAAACTGTTTTTT.

The gene calls are TRBV19 and TRBJ1-2, with TRBD1 matching over 9 bases. The CDR3 has 13 residues. In germline, CDR1 is LNHDA, CDR2 SQIVND (reference sequence). J gave up 4 bases and V 7 bases, and 4 bases lay outside the gene matches. The CDR3 spells CASTQQGAYGYTF. In DNA form, the CDR3 reads TGTGCCAGTACCCAACAGGGGGCCTATGGCTACACCTTC.

This clonotype has a count of ten or more. The rearrangement links TRBV5-1 to TRBJ1-4; TRBD1 matches 8 bases. This CDR3 has 13 residues. Germline CDR1 reads SGHRS; CDR2 reads YFSETQ. V gave up 4 bases and J gave up 8 bases; unmatched junction bases: 4. The CDR3 here is CASSRGQGEKLFF. The CDR3 region has the DNA TGCGCCAGCAGCCGCGGACAGGGCGAAAAACTGTTTTTT. Variable domain in full (rest from reference TRBV5-1 and TRBJ1-4): KAGVTQTPRYLIKTRGQQVTLSCSPISGHRSVSWYQQTPGQGLQFLFEYFSETQRNKGNFPGRFSGRQFSNSRSEMNVSTLELGDSALYLCASSRGQGEKLFFGSGTQLSVL.

V usage is TRBV5-1 and J usage is TRBJ2-1, with D maybe TRBD2 (7 bases). Per germline, CDR1 SGHRS and CDR2 YFSETQ. The CDR3 is 16 residues long. Between the trimmed V and J ends, which lost 4 bases and 7 bases, there was a span of 21 bases. The CDR3 is CASSPAARGGANEQFF. As DNA, the CDR3 is TGCGCCAGCAGCCCGGCCGCGCGAGGGGGGGCAAATGAGCAGTTCTTC.

This clonotype was counted at least ten times. This chain connects TRBV2 to TRBJ1-2, with 7 bases that match TRBD1. This CDR3 region has 17 residues. The germline V gene encodes CDR1 SNHLY and CDR2 FYNNEI. V gave up 7 bases and J gave up 0 bases; unmatched junction bases: 14. The CDR3 region has the DNA TGTGCCAGCATCCCCATTGGGGACAGAAAAACTAACTATGGCTACACCTTC. Protein: CASIPIGDRKTNYGYTF.

This clonotype was seen repeatedly, ten times or more. The J gene is TRBJ1-2, the V gene TRBV27, with D possibly TRBD1 on 5 matching bases. Trimming left V 6 bases short and J 6 bases short, with 11 bases between. Germline loops: CDR1 MNHEY, CDR2 SMNVEV (reference sequence). The CDR3 covers 12 residues. DNA of the CDR3: TGTGCCAGCAGCGCAGGGTCGGATGGCTACACCTTC. Its translation is CASSAGSDGYTF.

This clonotype was counted many times. V is TRBV20-1 and J is TRBJ2-3; TRBD2 aligns across 8 bases. Germline V gene lookup returns CDR1 DFQATT and CDR2 SNEGSKA (reference sequence). J lost 1 base, V lost 6 bases, and 9 bases had no gene match. CDR3 length equals 15 residues. In DNA form, the CDR3 reads TGCAGTGCCGGGGGGGCCAAGCGGGGCACAGATACGCAGTATTTT. Amino acid sequence: CSAGGAKRGTDTQYF.

This chain's CDR3 is CASSQGWQENYEQYF. For the CDR3, the DNA is TGTGCCAGCAGTCAGGGATGGCAGGAGAACTACGAGCAGTACTTC. The chain is built from TRBV6-2 or TRBV6-3 and TRBJ2-7; weak D call: TRBD1 (5 bases). Germline lookup yields CDR1 MNHEY and CDR2 SVGEGT. V dropped 5 bases and J dropped 3 bases, with 17 bases sitting between them. The CDR3 loop spans 15 amino acids.

The chain recombines TRBV20-1 with TRBJ2-1; perhaps TRBD2 as D (5 bases). The CDR3 loop spans 17 amino acids. Germline CDR1 and CDR2: DFQATT and SNEGSKA (reference sequence). V was shortened by 0 bases and J by 2 bases, with 17 bases between the two germline ends. The CDR3 region is CSARDRLREGTYNEQFF. The CDR3 bases are TGCAGTGCTAGAGATAGATTACGGGAAGGAACCTACAATGAGCAGTTCTTC.

In its sample, this clonotype was seen many times. The V and J genes are TRBV19 and TRBJ2-1, with D uncertain. Germline CDR1 is LNHDA and CDR2 is SQIVND (reference sequence). Trimming took 6 bases from V and 0 from J, leaving 9 bases between them. The CDR3 covers 14 residues. CDR3 amino acids: CASRLRSSYNEQFF. CDR3 sequence (DNA): TGTGCCAGTAGGCTCAGGAGCTCCTACAATGAGCAGTTCTTC.

This clonotype came up many times. This chain connects TRBV27 to TRBJ2-5; D is uncertain. V was shortened by 5 bases and J by 5 bases, with 21 bases between the two germline ends. Germline CDR1 is MNHEY and CDR2 is SMNVEV (reference sequence). This CDR3 region has 16 residues. CDR3 protein: CASSLKGNSNGETQYF. The CDR3 DNA is TGTGCCAGCAGTCTAAAAGGGAACTCGAACGGGGAGACCCAGTACTTC.

This chain links TRBV20-1 with TRBJ2-7, with 11 bases matching TRBD2. In germline, CDR1 is DFQATT, CDR2 SNEGSKA (reference sequence). This CDR3 has 14 amino acids. The trim removed 4 bases at V and 5 bases at J, leaving 7 bases unmatched. The CDR3 sequence: CSATGTSGTHEQYF. The CDR3, as DNA: TGCAGTGCTACCGGGACTAGCGGTACCCACGAGCAGTACTTC.

This clonotype was counted only a few times. The V gene is TRBV10-3, the J gene TRBJ2-5, with TRBD2 matching over 8 bases. This CDR3 has 13 residues. J lost 2 bases, V lost 11 bases, and 7 bases had no gene match. Germline V lookup: CDR1 ENHRY, CDR2 SYGVKD. CDR3 region: CAATSVAQETQYF. CDR3 DNA: TGTGCCGCGACTAGCGTGGCGCAAGAGACCCAGTACTTC.

In regard to this clonotype: This may be a read error, as it is one base from a much larger clone. This chain uses TRBV12-5 with TRBJ2-3, with D possibly TRBD2 on 6 matching bases. CDR1 and CDR2 (germline): LGHNT, FRNRAP. The CDR3 covers 19 residues. V lost 2 bases to trimming and J lost 2 bases, with 23 bases between them. CDR3 coding DNA: TGTGCTAGTGGTTTGAACCCCAAAGCGGGTCGGGGAGACACAGATACGCAGTATTTT. Translating gives CASGLNPKAGRGDTDTQYF.

This clonotype was counted a few times. This chain connects TRBV15 to TRBJ1-4, with D perhaps matching TRBD1 (5 bases). V was cut by 1 base and J by 11 bases, with 14 bases left in between. CDR1 and CDR2 (germline): LNHNV, YYDKDF (reference sequence). The CDR3 covers 14 residues. CDR3 loop: CATSRGESGGKLFF. The DNA for the CDR3 is TGTGCCACCAGCAGAGGGGAATCTGGGGGGAAACTGTTTTTT.

This clonotype has at least ten counts. V is TRBV3-1 and J is TRBJ2-3; TRBD2 agrees at 8 bases. Germline trimming cut 2 bases from V and 3 bases from J; bases unmatched to any gene: 4. Germline CDR1 LGHDT, CDR2 YNNKEL (reference sequence). This CDR3 has 15 amino acids. The CDR3 sequence is CASSQHSGATDTQYF. DNA for the CDR3: TGTGCCAGCAGCCAACATAGCGGGGCAACAGATACGCAGTATTTT.

This clonotype has a handful of counts. This rearrangement joins TRBV6-1 to TRBJ2-5; 10 bases fit TRBD1. The trim removed 5 bases at V and 5 bases at J, leaving 11 bases unmatched. In germline, CDR1 is MNHNS, CDR2 SASEGT. The CDR3 totals 16 residues. The CDR3 bases are TGTGCCAGCAGTCCCCCGACAGGGGGCCCGAGGGAGACCCAGTACTTC. It is translated as CASSPPTGGPRETQYF.

The rearrangement uses TRBV24-1 and TRBJ2-4, with a possible D match to TRBD2 (7 bases). Germline CDR1 KGHDR, CDR2 SFDVKD. V was trimmed by 6 bases and J by 5 bases, leaving 16 bases between them. The CDR3 length is 15 residues. CDR3 loop: CATSPRGGWENIQYF. As DNA, the CDR3 is TGTGCCACCAGTCCCCGCGGGGGCTGGGAAAACATTCAGTACTTC.

The rearrangement uses TRBV30 and TRBJ2-3; possibly TRBD1 or TRBD2 for D (6 bases each). Germline assignment: CDR1 GTSNPN and CDR2 SVGIG (reference sequence). V was clipped by 2 bases and J by 0 bases, with 9 bases between them. The CDR3 length is 14 residues. The CDR3 coding sequence is TGTGCCTGGAGTTTAGGGGGGAGCACAGATACGCAGTATTTT. It translates to CAWSLGGSTDTQYF.

The rearrangement uses TRBV19 and TRBJ2-3; D unresolved. V lost 6 bases to trimming and J lost 0 bases, with 7 bases between them. Germline lookup yields CDR1 LNHDA and CDR2 SQIVND (reference sequence). The CDR3 contains 13 residues. This chain's CDR3 is CASRAASTDTQYF. CDR3 sequence (DNA): TGTGCCAGTAGGGCAGCGAGCACAGATACGCAGTATTTT.

Of note for this clonotype: At one boundary the junction diverges from the germline segment, which might be a read error. V usage is TRBV28 and J usage is TRBJ1-5; D gene ambiguous. The CDR3 runs 14 residues. Germline loops: CDR1 MDHEN, CDR2 SYDVKM. Here the CDR3 DNA reads TGTGCCGGCAGTTTTTACGGCTTCAATCAGCCCCAGCATTTT. It yields the protein CAGSFYGFNQPQHF. Full variable domain (rest looked up from reference TRBV28 and TRBJ1-5): DVKVTQSSRYLVKRTGEKVFLECVQDMDHENMFWYRQDPGLGLRLIYFSYDVKMKEKGDIPEGYSVSREKKERFSLILESASTNQTSMYLCAGSFYGFNQPQHFGDGTRLSIL.

Only a few counts were recorded for this clonotype. This chain joins TRBV5-6 and TRBJ1-1; TRBD1 is a possible D gene (6 bases). CDR1 SGHDT and CDR2 YYEEEE come from the germline V gene. CDR3 length equals 16 residues. V was shortened by 4 bases and J by 6 bases, with 22 bases between the two germline ends. The CDR3 sequence is CASSPPWTEGNPEAFF. The CDR3 coding sequence is TGTGCCAGCAGCCCCCCGTGGACAGAAGGTAACCCTGAAGCTTTCTTT. Full variable domain (rest looked up from reference TRBV5-6 and TRBJ1-1): DAGVTQSPTHLIKTRGQQVTLRCSPKSGHDTVSWYQQALGQGPQFIFQYYEEEERQRGNFPDRFSGHQFPNYSSELNVNALLLGDSALYLCASSPPWTEGNPEAFFGQGTRLTVV.

This rearrangement joins TRBV9 to TRBJ2-7; 7 bases are shared with TRBD1. Germline-derived CDR1 and CDR2 are SGDLS and YYNGEE. The CDR3 contains 15 residues. Trimming cost V 0 bases and J 0 bases; bases outside gene matches: 3. The DNA of the CDR3 is TGTGCCAGCAGCGTAGAACAGGGGCCCTCCTACGAGCAGTACTTC. Its protein is CASSVEQGPSYEQYF.

The chain links TRBV20-1 to TRBJ2-5; 9 positions match TRBD2. V trimming: 6 bases; J trimming: 9 bases; junction bases outside the gene matches: 8. The CDR3 covers 12 residues. From germline, CDR1 is DFQATT and CDR2 SNEGSKA (reference sequence). DNA for the CDR3: TGCAGTGCACCTAACGCGGGGGGGGCCCAGTACTTC. Its protein is CSAPNAGGAQYF.

This clonotype appeared a few times. Being one base from a much bigger clone, this may be a read error. V gene TRBV28 combines with J gene TRBJ2-7; 10 nucleotides line up with TRBD2. This CDR3 is built from 17 residues. Germline CDR1 is MDHEN and CDR2 is SYDVKM. This CDR3 is CAGSPKLRLAGRYEQYF. The CDR3 region has the DNA TGTGCCGGCAGTCCCAAACTGAGACTAGCGGGTAGATACGAGCAGTACTTC. Looking up the rest from reference TRBV28 and TRBJ2-7 gives the full variable domain: DVKVTQSSRYLVKRTGEKVFLECVQDMDHENMFWYRQDPGLGLRLIYFSYDVKMKEKGDIPEGYSVSREKKERFSLILESASTNQTSMYLCAGSPKLRLAGRYEQYFGPGTRLTVT.